The clone carrying this T cell receptor beta chain was counted only a few times. V shed 2 bases and J 4 bases; nucleotides not matched to a gene: 9. The CDR3 is 16 amino acids. CDR1 and CDR2 (germline): SGHVS, FQNEAQ. A universal primer site arose from template switching, and cDNA bore unique molecular identifiers. TCRdb re-called the 5' RACE reads with MiXCR, one entry per CDR3 protein. The sample yields hundreds of thousands of distinct CDR3 sequences, approximately 22% seen once. This entry is derived from a study of identical twins. The sample also formed part of further work on T cells expressing NK-cell markers. From that paper: For a handful of donors, these clonotypes were likewise the leading ones in the CD3+CD56-NKG2C+ fraction.

This clonotype originated in a woman between 18 and 29 years old in good health. The V gene is TRBV7-8, the J gene TRBJ2-3; the match to TRBD1 covers 7 bases. The sequencing sample was made of PBMCs. CDR3 sequence: CASSLLDPTGPDTQYF. In nucleotides, the CDR3 is TGTGCCAGCAGCTTACTGGACCCGACAGGGCCAGATACGCAGTATTTT.